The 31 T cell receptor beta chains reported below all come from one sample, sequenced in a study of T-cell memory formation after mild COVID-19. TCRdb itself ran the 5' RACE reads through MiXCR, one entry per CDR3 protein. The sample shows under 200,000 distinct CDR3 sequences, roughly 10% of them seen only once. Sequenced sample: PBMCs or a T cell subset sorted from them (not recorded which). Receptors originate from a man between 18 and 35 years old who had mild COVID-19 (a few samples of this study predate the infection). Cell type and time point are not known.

CDR3 sequence: CAISGAKDAPLHF. CDR3 sequence (DNA): TGTGCCATCAGTGGGGCCAAGGACGCACCCCTCCACTTT. V usage is TRBV10-3 and J usage is TRBJ1-6; unclear D gene. The CDR3 is 13 amino acids. Germline loops: CDR1 ENHRY, CDR2 SYGVKD. Trimming pared 4 bases from V and 11 bases from J, leaving 12 bases between.

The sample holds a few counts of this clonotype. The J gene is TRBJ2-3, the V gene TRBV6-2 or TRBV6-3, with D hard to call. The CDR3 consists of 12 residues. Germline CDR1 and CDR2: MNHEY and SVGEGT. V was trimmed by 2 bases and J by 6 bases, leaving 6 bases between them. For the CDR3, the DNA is TGTGCCAGCAGTTACCCACCGGATACGCAGTATTTT. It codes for CASSYPPDTQYF.

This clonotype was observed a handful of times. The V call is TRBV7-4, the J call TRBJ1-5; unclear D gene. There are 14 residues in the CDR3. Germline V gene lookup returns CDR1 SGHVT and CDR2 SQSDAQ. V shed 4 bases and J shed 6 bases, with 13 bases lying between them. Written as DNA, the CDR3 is TGTGCCAGCAGCTCAGACAAACTCTCTCAGCCCCAGCATTTT. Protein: CASSSDKLSQPQHF.

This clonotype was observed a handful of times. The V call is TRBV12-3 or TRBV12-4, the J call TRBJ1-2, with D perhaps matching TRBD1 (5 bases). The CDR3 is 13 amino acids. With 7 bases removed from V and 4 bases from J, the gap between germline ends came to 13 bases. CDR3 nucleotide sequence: TGTGCCAGCACATTCGGAACAGGCTATGGCTACACCTTC. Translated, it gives CASTFGTGYGYTF.

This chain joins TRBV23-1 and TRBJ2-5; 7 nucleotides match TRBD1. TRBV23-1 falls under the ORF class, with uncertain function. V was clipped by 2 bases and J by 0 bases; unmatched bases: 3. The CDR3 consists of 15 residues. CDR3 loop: CASSQGTADQETQYF. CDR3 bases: TGCGCCAGCAGTCAAGGGACAGCGGACCAAGAGACCCAGTACTTC.

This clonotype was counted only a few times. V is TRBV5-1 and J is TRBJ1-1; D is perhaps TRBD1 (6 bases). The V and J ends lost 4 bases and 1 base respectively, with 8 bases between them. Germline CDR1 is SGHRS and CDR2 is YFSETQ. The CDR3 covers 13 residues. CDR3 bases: TGCGCCAGCAGCGGACAGACGAACACTGAAGCTTTCTTT. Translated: CASSGQTNTEAFF.

CDR3: CSARNRVSETQYF. In DNA, the CDR3 is TGCAGTGCTAGAAACAGGGTCTCAGAGACCCAGTACTTC. The J gene is TRBJ2-5, the V gene TRBV20-1; TRBD1 is a possible D gene (6 bases). The germline V gene encodes CDR1 DFQATT and CDR2 SNEGSKA (reference sequence). The CDR3 has 13 residues. V lost 2 bases and J lost 4, with 11 bases in between.

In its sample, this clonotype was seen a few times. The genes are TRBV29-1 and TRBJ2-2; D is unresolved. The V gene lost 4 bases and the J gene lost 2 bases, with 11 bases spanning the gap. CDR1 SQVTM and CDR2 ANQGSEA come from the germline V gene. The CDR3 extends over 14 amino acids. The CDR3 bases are TGCAGCGTTGGTTGGCAGGCTAACACCGGGGAGCTGTTTTTT. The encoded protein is CSVGWQANTGELFF.

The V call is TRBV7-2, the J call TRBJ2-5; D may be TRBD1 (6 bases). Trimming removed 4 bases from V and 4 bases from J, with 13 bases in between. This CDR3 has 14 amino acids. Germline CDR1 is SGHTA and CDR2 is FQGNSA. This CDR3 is CASSSNWGPETQYF. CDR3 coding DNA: TGTGCCAGCAGCTCCAACTGGGGGCCAGAGACCCAGTACTTC.

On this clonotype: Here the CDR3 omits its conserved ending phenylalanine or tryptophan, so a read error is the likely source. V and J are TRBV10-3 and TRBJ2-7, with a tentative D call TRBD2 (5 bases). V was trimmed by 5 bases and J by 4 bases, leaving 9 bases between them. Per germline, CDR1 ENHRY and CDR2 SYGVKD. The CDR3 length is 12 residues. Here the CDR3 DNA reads TGTGCCATCAGTCCACCGGGGTACGAGCAGTACTCC. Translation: CAISPPGYEQYS.

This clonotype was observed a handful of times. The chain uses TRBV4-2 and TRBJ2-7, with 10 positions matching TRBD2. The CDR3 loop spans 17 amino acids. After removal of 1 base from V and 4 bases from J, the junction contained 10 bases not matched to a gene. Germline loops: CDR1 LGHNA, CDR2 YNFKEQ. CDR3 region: CASSQGPQLAGTYEQYF. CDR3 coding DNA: TGTGCCAGCAGCCAAGGACCCCAACTAGCGGGGACGTACGAGCAGTACTTC.

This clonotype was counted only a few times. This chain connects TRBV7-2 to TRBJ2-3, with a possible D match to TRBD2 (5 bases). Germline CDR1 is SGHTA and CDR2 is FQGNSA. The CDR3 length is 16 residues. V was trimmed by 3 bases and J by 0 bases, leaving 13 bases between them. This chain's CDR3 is CASSFRTRASTDTQYF. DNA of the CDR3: TGTGCCAGCAGCTTCCGGACGAGGGCTAGCACAGATACGCAGTATTTT. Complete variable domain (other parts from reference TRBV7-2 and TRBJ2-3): GAGVSQSPSNKVTEKGKDVELRCDPISGHTALYWYRQSLGQGLEFLIYFQGNSAPDKSGLPSDRFSAERTGGSVSTLTIQRTQQEDSAVYLCASSFRTRASTDTQYFGPGTRLTVL.

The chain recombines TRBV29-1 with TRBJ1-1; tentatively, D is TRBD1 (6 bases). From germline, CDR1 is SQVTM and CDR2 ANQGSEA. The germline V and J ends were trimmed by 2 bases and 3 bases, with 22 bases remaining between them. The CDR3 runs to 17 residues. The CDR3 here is CSVEKAHKGQGYTEAFF. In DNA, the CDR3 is TGCAGCGTTGAAAAAGCCCACAAGGGGCAGGGGTACACTGAAGCTTTCTTT.

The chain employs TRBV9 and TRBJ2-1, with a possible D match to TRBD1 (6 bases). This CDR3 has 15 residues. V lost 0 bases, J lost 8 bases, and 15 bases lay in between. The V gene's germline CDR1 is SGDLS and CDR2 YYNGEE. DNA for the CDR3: TGTGCCAGCAGCGTAGGTGGACTGGACAGCCATGAGCAGTTCTTC. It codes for CASSVGGLDSHEQFF. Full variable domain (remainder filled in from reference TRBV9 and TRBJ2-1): DSGVTQTPKHLITATGQRVTLRCSPRSGDLSVYWYQQSLDQGLQFLIQYYNGEERAKGNILERFSAQQFPDLHSELNLSSLELGDSALYFCASSVGGLDSHEQFFGPGTRLTVL.

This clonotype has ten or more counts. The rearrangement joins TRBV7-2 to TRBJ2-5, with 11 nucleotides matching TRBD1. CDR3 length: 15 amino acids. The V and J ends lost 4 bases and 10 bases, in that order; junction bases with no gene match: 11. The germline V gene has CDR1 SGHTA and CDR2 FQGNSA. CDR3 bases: TGTGCCAGCAGCTCGAGACCCGGGACAGGGGGAGACCAGTACTTC. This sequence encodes CASSSRPGTGGDQYF.

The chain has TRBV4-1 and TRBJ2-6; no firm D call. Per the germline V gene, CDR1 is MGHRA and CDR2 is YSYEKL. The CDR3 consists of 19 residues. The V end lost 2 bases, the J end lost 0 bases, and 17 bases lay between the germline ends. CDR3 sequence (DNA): TGCGCCAGCAGCCAATTAAGTAAGGCCACTTTCTCTGGGGCCAACGTCCTGACTTTC. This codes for CASSQLSKATFSGANVLTF.

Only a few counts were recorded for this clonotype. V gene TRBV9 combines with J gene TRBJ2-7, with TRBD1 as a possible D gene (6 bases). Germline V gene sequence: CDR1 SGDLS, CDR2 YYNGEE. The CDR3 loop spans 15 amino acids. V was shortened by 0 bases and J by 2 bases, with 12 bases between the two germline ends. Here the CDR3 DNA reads TGTGCCAGCAGCGTAGGATACAGGGACACCTACGAGCAGTACTTC. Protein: CASSVGYRDTYEQYF.

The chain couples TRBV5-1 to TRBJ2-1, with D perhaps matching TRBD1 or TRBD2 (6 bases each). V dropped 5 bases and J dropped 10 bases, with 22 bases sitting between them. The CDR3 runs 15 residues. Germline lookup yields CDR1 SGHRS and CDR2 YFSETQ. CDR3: CASSRLGGHLGEQFF. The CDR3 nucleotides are TGCGCCAGCAGTAGACTGGGGGGCCATTTGGGAGAGCAGTTCTTC. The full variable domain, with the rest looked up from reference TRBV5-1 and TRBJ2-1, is KAGVTQTPRYLIKTRGQQVTLSCSPISGHRSVSWYQQTPGQGLQFLFEYFSETQRNKGNFPGRFSGRQFSNSRSEMNVSTLELGDSALYLCASSRLGGHLGEQFFGPGTRLTVL.

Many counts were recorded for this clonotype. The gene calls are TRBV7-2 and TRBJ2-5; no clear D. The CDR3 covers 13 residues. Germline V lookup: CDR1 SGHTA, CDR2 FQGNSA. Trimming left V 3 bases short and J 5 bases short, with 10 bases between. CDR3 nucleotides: TGTGCCAGCAGCTTCGTCGGCTTGGAGACCCAGTACTTC. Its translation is CASSFVGLETQYF.

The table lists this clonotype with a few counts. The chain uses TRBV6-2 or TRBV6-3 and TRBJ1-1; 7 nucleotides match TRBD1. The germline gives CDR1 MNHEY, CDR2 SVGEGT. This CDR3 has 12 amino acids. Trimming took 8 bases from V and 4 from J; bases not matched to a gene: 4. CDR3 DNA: TGTGCCAGCCACGACAGGGTCACTGAAGCTTTCTTT. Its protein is CASHDRVTEAFF.

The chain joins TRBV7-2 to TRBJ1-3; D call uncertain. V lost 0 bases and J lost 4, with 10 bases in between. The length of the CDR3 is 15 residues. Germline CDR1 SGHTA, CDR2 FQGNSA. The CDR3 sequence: CASSLALHRGNTIYF. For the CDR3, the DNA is TGTGCCAGCAGCTTAGCCCTCCATCGCGGAAACACCATATATTTT.

CDR3 protein: CATSRDPDSGANVLTF. CDR3 bases: TGTGCCACCAGCAGAGATCCGGACTCTGGGGCCAACGTCCTGACTTTC. The chain recombines TRBV15 with TRBJ2-6; D unresolved. In germline, CDR1 is LNHNV, CDR2 YYDKDF (reference sequence). The CDR3 covers 16 residues. V lost 0 bases and J 0 bases, leaving 6 bases between the germline ends.

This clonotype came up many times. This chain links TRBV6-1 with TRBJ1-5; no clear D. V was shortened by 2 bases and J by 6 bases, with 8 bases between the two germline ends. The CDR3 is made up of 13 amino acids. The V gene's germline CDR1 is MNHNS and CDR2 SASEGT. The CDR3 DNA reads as TGTGCCAGCAGTGAAACGGGCGCTCAGCCCCAGCATTTT. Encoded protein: CASSETGAQPQHF.

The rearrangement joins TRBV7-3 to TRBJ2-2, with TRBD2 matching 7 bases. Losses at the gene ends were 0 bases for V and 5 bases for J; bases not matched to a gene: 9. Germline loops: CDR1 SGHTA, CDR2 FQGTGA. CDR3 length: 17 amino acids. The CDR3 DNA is TGTGCCAGCAGCTTAACGCCCGCGGGGGTGCAGACCGGGGAGCTGTTTTTT. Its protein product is CASSLTPAGVQTGELFF.

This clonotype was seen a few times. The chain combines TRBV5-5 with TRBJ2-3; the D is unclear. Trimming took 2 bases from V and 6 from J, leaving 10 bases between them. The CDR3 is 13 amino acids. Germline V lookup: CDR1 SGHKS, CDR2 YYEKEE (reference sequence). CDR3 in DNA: TGTGCCAGCAGCTTTACAGCTGGGGATACGCAGTATTTT. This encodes CASSFTAGDTQYF.

In DNA, the CDR3 is TGTGCCAGCAGCTTAGATCCCAGGTTCCAAGAGACCCAGTACTTC. It yields the protein CASSLDPRFQETQYF. The chain couples TRBV7-2 to TRBJ2-5; D not certain. Germline CDR1 SGHTA, CDR2 FQGNSA. The CDR3 has 15 residues. V was clipped by 1 base and J by 1 base, with 10 bases between them. The full variable domain, rest sourced from reference TRBV7-2 and TRBJ2-5, is GAGVSQSPSNKVTEKGKDVELRCDPISGHTALYWYRQSLGQGLEFLIYFQGNSAPDKSGLPSDRFSAERTGGSVSTLTIQRTQQEDSAVYLCASSLDPRFQETQYFGPGTRLLVL.

CDR3 sequence: CASSAGQGNQPQHF. Here the CDR3 DNA reads TGTGCCAGCAGTGCGGGACAGGGCAATCAGCCCCAGCATTTT. The V gene is TRBV2, the J gene TRBJ1-5; 8 nucleotides align to TRBD1. From germline, CDR1 is SNHLY and CDR2 FYNNEI. The CDR3 loop spans 14 amino acids. After removal of 4 bases from V and 2 bases from J, the junction contained 1 base not matched to a gene.

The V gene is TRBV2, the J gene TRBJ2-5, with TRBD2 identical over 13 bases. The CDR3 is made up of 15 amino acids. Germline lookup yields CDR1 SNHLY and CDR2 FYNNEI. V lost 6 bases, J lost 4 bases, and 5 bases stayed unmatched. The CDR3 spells CASRDWTSGGETQYF. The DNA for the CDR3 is TGTGCCAGCAGAGACTGGACTAGCGGGGGAGAGACCCAGTACTTC.

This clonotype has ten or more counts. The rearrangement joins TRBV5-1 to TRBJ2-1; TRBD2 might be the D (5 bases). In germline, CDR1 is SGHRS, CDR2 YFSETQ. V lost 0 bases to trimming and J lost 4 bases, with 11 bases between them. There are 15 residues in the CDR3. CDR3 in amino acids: CASSLGSVTYNEQFF. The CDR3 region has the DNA TGCGCCAGCAGCTTGGGTAGCGTTACTTACAATGAGCAGTTCTTC.

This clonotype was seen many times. CDR3 DNA: TGTGCCAGCAGTCGGGACAGGGGGCGCGGTGGCTACACCTTC. Protein product: CASSRDRGRGGYTF. The gene calls are TRBV12-3 or TRBV12-4 and TRBJ1-2; 12 bases fit TRBD1. V was clipped by 5 bases and J by 7 bases; unmatched bases: 5. The CDR3 runs 14 residues.

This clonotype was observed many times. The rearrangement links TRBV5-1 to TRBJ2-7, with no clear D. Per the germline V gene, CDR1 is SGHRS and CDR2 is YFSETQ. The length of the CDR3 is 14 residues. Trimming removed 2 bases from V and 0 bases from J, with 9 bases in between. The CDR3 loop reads CASSFARPSYEQYV. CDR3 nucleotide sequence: TGCGCCAGCAGCTTTGCCAGGCCCTCCTACGAGCAGTACGTC.